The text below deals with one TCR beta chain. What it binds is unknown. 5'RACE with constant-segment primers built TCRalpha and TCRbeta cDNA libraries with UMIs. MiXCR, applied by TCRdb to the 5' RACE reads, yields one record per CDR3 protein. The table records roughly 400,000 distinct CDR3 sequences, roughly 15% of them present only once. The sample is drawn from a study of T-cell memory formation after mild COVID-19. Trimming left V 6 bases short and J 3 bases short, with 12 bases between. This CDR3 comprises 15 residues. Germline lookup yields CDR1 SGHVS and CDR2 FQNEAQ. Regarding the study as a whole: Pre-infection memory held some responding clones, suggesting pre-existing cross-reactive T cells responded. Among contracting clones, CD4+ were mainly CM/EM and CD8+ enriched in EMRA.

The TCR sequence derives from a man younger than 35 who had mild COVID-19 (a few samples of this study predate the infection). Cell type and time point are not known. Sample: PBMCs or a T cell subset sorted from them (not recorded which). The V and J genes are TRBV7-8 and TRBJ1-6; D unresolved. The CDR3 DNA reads TGTGCCAGCAGTAGTCAGCTCTACTATAATTCACCCCTCCACTTT. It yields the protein CASSSQLYYNSPLHF.